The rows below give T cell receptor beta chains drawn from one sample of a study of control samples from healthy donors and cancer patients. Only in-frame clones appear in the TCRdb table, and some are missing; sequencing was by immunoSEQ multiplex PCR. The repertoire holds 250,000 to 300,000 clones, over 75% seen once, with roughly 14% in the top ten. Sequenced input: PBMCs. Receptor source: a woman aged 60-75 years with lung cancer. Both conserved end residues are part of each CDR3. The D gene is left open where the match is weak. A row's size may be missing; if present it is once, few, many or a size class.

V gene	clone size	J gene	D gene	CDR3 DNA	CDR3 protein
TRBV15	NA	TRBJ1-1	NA	TGTGCCACCAGCAGACAGGCTAGCACTGAAGCTTTCTTT	CATSRQASTEAFF
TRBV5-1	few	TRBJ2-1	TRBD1	TGCGCCAGCAGCCCGGGACAGGGTTGGGATAATGAGCAGTTCTTC	CASSPGQGWDNEQFF
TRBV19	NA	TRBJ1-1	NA	TGTGCCAGTAATACAGGGCCGGTGGGGAACACTGAAGCTTTCTTT	CASNTGPVGNTEAFF
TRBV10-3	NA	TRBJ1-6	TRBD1	TGTGCCATCAGTGATAGAACAGGGGGTACGAATTCACCCCTCCACTTT	CAISDRTGGTNSPLHF
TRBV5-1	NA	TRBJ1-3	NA	TGCGCCAGCAGCTTTGGAACAGGGAACCCTGGAAACACCATATATTTT	CASSFGTGNPGNTIYF
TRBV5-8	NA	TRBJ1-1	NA	TGTGCCAGCAGCTTGGGCAGGGCTGAAGCTTTCTTT	CASSLGRAEAFF
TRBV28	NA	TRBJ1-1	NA	TGTGCCAGCAGCACAGGGCGACGGACTGAAGCTTTCTTT	CASSTGRRTEAFF
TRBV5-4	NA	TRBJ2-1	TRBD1	TGTGCCAGCAGCCCGACAGGGGCGAGATACAATGAGCAGTTCTTC	CASSPTGARYNEQFF
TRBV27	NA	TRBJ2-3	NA	TGTGCCAGCAGTCCCGGGGGAGTAGGCACAGATACGCAGTATTTT	CASSPGGVGTDTQYF
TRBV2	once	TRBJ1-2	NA	TGTGCCGGTGGTCTCGAGGGAGCTAACTATGGCTACACCTTC	CAGGLEGANYGYTF
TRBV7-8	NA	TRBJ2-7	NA	TGTGCCAGCAGCTTGACACCAGTCCCTTTTTACGAGCAGTACTTC	CASSLTPVPFYEQYF
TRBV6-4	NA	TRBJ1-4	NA	TGTGCCAGCAACGGGCTGGCACCTAATGAAAAACTGTTTTTT	CASNGLAPNEKLFF
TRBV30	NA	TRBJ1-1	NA	TGTGCCTGGAGTTTAAAGCGCGGTACTGAAGCTTTCTTT	CAWSLKRGTEAFF
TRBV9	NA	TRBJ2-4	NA	TGTGCCAGCAGCGGGCACCGTGGGAACATTCAGTACTTC	CASSGHRGNIQYF
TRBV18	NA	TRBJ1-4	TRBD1	TGTGCCAGCTCACCGCCGGGACAGGGAGGGGAAACTAATGAAAAACTGTTTTTT	CASSPPGQGGETNEKLFF
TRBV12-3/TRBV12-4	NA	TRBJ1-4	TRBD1	TGTGCCAGCAGCATAATCCGGGACAGGGGCCTGTTTTTT	CASSIIRDRGLFF
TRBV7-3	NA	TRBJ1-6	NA	TGTGCCAGCAGCTTAATGGGGGGTGCTAATTCACCCCTCCACTTT	CASSLMGGANSPLHF
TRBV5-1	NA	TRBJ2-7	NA	TGCGCCAGCAGCGCGGGACTGAGCCGCTACGAGCAGTACTTC	CASSAGLSRYEQYF
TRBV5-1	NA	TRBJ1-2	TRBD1	TGCGCCAGCAGCTCGACAGGGACCTATGGCTACACCTTC	CASSSTGTYGYTF
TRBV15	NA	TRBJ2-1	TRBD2	TGTGCCACCAGCAGAGATCTGAATAGCGGGGGGCAGTTCTTC	CATSRDLNSGGQFF
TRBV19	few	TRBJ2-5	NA	TGTGCCAGTAGTTCTGCAGCTCAAGAGACCCAGTACTTC	CASSSAAQETQYF
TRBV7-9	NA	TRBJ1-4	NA	TGTGCCAGCAGCTTAGGCCGCGGGACGGATCATAATGAAAAACTGTTTTTT	CASSLGRGTDHNEKLFF
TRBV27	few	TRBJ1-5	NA	TGTGCCAGCAGTCCACATAATCAGCCCCAGCATTTT	CASSPHNQPQHF
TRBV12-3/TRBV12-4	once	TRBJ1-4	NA	TGTGCCAGCAGCCAAGGGGGAAAACTGTTTTTT	CASSQGGKLFF
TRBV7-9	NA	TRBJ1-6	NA	TGTGCCAGCAGCTTAGAAGGGAATTCACCCCTCCACTTT	CASSLEGNSPLHF
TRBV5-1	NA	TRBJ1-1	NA	TGCGCCAGCAGCTACATGACTCCCCTAATTTCGAACACTGAAGCTTTCTTT	CASSYMTPLISNTEAFF
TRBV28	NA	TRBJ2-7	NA	TGTGCCAGCAGTTTAGAGACATCCACCTACGAGCAGTACTTC	CASSLETSTYEQYF
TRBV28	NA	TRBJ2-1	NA	TGTGCCAGCAGGGACCCGGGTGCGCAGTTCTTC	CASRDPGAQFF
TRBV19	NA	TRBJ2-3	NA	TGTGCCAGTAGTACCAAACAAATCAGCACAGATACGCAGTATTTT	CASSTKQISTDTQYF
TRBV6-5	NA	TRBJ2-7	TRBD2	TGTGCCAGCGAAGGGAGGGTTTTCTCCTACGAGCAGTACTTC	CASEGRVFSYEQYF
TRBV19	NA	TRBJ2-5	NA	TGTGCCAGTAGTACCGGATGGGCAGCCCAAGAGACCCAGTACTTC	CASSTGWAAQETQYF
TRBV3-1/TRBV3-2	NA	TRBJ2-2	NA	TGTGCCAGCAGCCAGCAGGGGGGTACCGGGGAGCTGTTTTTT	CASSQQGGTGELFF
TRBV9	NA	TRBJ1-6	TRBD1	TGTGCCAGCAGCGTAGATTTGAGGAAGACAGGGGGCGAAAATTCACCCCTCCACTTT	CASSVDLRKTGGENSPLHF
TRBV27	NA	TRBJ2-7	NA	TGTGCCAGCAGTTTGCGGGGACGGAACTCCTACGAGCAGTACTTC	CASSLRGRNSYEQYF
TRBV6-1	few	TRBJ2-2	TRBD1	TGTGCCAGCAGTGAATGGCGGGGACAGGGGCCTGCTGGGGAGCTGTTTTTT	CASSEWRGQGPAGELFF
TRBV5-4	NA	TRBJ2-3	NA	TGTGCCAGCAGCTTGGACGGGGCCATCTTCACAGATACGCAGTATTTT	CASSLDGAIFTDTQYF
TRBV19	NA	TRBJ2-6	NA	TGTGCCAGTAGTCGGGGTTTGCGCTCTGGGGCCAACGTCCTGACTTTC	CASSRGLRSGANVLTF
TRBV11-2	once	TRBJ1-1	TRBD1	TGTGCCAGCAGCTCCCCGGGACAGGGGATCACTGAAGCTTTCTTT	CASSSPGQGITEAFF
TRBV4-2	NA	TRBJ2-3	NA	TGTGCCAGCAGCCAACCGCAGGGTGGCATTGCGGCAGATACGCAGTATTTT	CASSQPQGGIAADTQYF
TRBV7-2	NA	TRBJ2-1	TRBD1	TGTGCCAGCAGCTTTTCCGGGACAGACGTATGGGGTGAGCAGTTCTTC	CASSFSGTDVWGEQFF
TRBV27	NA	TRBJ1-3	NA	TGTGCCAGCAGTTTAACGGGGGAAGGTGGAAACACCATATATTTT	CASSLTGEGGNTIYF
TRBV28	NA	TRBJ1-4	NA	TGTGCCAGCAGTTTTGTCCTCCCGACCCAGGGACTGTTTTTT	CASSFVLPTQGLFF
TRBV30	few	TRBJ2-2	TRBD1	TGTGCCTGGAGTCCCCTGGGACAGTCGAACACCGGGGAGCTGTTTTTT	CAWSPLGQSNTGELFF
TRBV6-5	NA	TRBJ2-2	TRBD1	TGTGCCAGCACCTCGGGACAGGGGAACACCGGGGAGCTGTTTTTT	CASTSGQGNTGELFF
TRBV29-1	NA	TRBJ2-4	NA	TGCAGCTATTCCAGGGGAAACATTCAGTACTTC	CSYSRGNIQYF
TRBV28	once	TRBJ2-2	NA	TGTGCCAGCAGTTTCGGCAGGGCGAACACCGGGGAGCTGTTTTTT	CASSFGRANTGELFF
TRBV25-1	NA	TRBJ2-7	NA	TGTGCCAGCAGTGAAGCAGGGGGGGAGGAGCAGTACTTC	CASSEAGGEEQYF
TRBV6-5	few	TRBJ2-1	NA	TGTGCCAGCAGTCTACATGACTTAAACTACAATGAGCAGTTCTTC	CASSLHDLNYNEQFF
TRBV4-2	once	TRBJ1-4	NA	TGTGCCAGCAGCCCAGGTGGACGGACGAATGAAAAACTGTTTTTT	CASSPGGRTNEKLFF